The clone carrying this T cell receptor (beta chain) has a single count. These data originate in a study of blood T cell repertoires in COVID-19. Assay: immunoSEQ multiplex PCR; the TCRdb copy retains only in-frame clones and omits some. The sample shows 150,000 or so clones, 85% to 90% of them seen only once. The V gene's germline CDR1 is SGHDT and CDR2 YYEEEE. V trimming: 3 bases; J trimming: 8 bases; junction bases outside the gene matches: 3. The CDR3 has 13 residues. Sequencing was done on a sample of peripheral blood. The receptor was isolated from a man between 18 and 29 years old with COVID-19, enrolled during active disease. The V gene is TRBV5-6, the J gene TRBJ1-2, with TRBD1 matching over 11 bases. The CDR3 DNA reads as TGTGCCAGCAGCTGGGACAGGGGGTACGGCTACACCTTC. Amino acid sequence: CASSWDRGYGYTF.